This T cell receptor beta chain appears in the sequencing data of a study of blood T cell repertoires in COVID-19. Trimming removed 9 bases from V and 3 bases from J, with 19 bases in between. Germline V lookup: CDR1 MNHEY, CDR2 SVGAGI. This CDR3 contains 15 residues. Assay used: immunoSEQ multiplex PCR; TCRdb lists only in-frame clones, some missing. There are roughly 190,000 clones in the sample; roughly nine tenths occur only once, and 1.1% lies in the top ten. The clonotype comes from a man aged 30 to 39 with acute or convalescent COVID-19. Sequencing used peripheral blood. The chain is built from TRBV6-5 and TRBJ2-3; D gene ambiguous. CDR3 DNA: TGTGCCAGTGGGCTCGCACTTATGAGTACAGATACGCAGTATTTT. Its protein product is CASGLALMSTDTQYF.